This T cell receptor (beta chain) derives from a study of chemoradiotherapy in HPV16-positive cancers. Overall study: Candidate HPV-specific T-cell clones and common TCR motifs came from functional assays in a couple of HPV16-positive patients.

In the case of this clone: Its antigen is not identified.

Germline CDR1 MNHNY, CDR2 SVGAGI (reference sequence). Trimming removed 0 bases from V and 7 bases from J, with 10 bases in between. The CDR3 is 13 residues long. Study-wide points: HPV-specific T cells were functionally defined from only a couple of HPV16-positive patients.

Data came from immunoSEQ multiplex PCR; TCRdb stores just in-frame clones and leaves some out. The sample lists more than 10,000 clones; around 77% were seen once. The chain couples TRBV6-6 to TRBJ2-7, with D perhaps TRBD1 or TRBD2 (6 bases each). This TCR was sampled from a human donor with HPV-associated anogenital cancer. This material was acquired from a patient who underwent chemoradiotherapy. The CDR3 region is CASSYSQGREQYF. The CDR3, as DNA: TGTGCCAGCAGTTACTCTCAGGGGAGGGAGCAGTACTTC.